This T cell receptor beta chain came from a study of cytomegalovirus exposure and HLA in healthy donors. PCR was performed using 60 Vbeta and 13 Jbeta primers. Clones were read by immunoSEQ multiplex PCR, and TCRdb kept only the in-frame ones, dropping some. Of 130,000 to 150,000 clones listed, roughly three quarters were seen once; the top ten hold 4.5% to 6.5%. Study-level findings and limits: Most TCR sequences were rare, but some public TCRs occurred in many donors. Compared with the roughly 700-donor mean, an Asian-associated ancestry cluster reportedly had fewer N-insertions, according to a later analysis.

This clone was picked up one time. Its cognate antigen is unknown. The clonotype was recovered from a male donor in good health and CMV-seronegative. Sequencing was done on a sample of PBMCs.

CDR3 sequence: CASSPSGSYNSPLHF. CDR3 DNA sequence: TGTGCCAGCTCACCGAGTGGTTCCTATAATTCACCCCTCCACTTT. The chain is built from TRBV18 and TRBJ1-6; no definite D call. This CDR3 comprises 15 residues. Germline V gene data show CDR1 as KGHSH and CDR2 as LQKENI. V lost 3 bases and J lost 1, with 7 bases in between.